Listed here are 32 T cell receptor beta chains from one sample, sequenced in a study of blood T cell repertoires in COVID-19. Sequenced by immunoSEQ multiplex PCR; TCRdb stores in-frame clones only, minus some. The sample contains fewer than 120,000 clones, 70% to 80% of which appear only once. Material: peripheral blood. These receptors all come from a woman aged 55-69 years with acute or convalescent COVID-19.

This chain connects TRBV14 to TRBJ1-1; D gene uncertain. Per germline, CDR1 SGHDN and CDR2 FVKESK. Trimming stripped 2 bases from V and 0 bases from J, with 4 bases between. CDR3 length: 13 amino acids. The DNA for the CDR3 is TGTGCCAGCAGCCAACTCTTGAACACTGAAGCTTTCTTT. It yields the protein CASSQLLNTEAFF.

There are a few counts of this clone. The chain recombines TRBV18 with TRBJ1-2, with D unresolved. The length of the CDR3 is 14 residues. Germline V gives CDR1 KGHSH, CDR2 LQKENI. Trimming took off 0 bases at V and 1 base at J, with 6 bases between the two ends. The DNA of the CDR3 is TGTGCCAGCTCACCACCGTCCGTTAACTATGGCTACACCTTC. It is translated as CASSPPSVNYGYTF. The full variable domain, rest sourced from reference TRBV18 and TRBJ1-2, is NAGVMQNPRHLVRRRGQEARLRCSPMKGHSHVYWYRQLPEEGLKFMVYLQKENIIDESGMPKERFSAEFPKEGPSILRIQQVVRGDSAAYFCASSPPSVNYGYTFGSGTRLTVV.

V is TRBV9 and J is TRBJ2-5, with 7 bases aligning to TRBD1. Germline values: CDR1 SGDLS, CDR2 YYNGEE. The V gene end was trimmed by 1 base and the J gene end by 3 bases; junction bases not matched to a gene: 9. This CDR3 is 16 amino acids long. This chain's CDR3 is CASSVMSGDREETQYF. In DNA form, the CDR3 reads TGTGCCAGCAGCGTAATGTCCGGGGACAGAGAAGAGACCCAGTACTTC. The full variable domain, rest sourced from reference TRBV9 and TRBJ2-5, is DSGVTQTPKHLITATGQRVTLRCSPRSGDLSVYWYQQSLDQGLQFLIQYYNGEERAKGNILERFSAQQFPDLHSELNLSSLELGDSALYFCASSVMSGDREETQYFGPGTRLLVL.

This clone turned up a few times. The V call is TRBV5-6, the J call TRBJ1-5; D is unclear. The CDR3 spans 15 residues. Between the trimmed V and J ends, which lost 2 bases and 5 bases, there was a span of 14 bases. Germline CDR1 is SGHDT and CDR2 is YYEEEE. CDR3 nucleotide sequence: TGTGCCAGCAGCTTTTCGGGGAAATGGGATCAGCCCCAGCATTTT. It yields the protein CASSFSGKWDQPQHF. Full variable domain (remainder filled in from reference TRBV5-6 and TRBJ1-5): DAGVTQSPTHLIKTRGQQVTLRCSPKSGHDTVSWYQQALGQGPQFIFQYYEEEERQRGNFPDRFSGHQFPNYSSELNVNALLLGDSALYLCASSFSGKWDQPQHFGDGTRLSIL.

In this sample, this clone turned up a few times. This rearrangement joins TRBV6-6 to TRBJ2-7, with 10 positions matching TRBD2. The CDR3 has 14 residues. The junction had 6 bases not matched to a gene; V was cut back by 6 bases and J by 4 bases. Germline V CDR1 and CDR2: MNHNY, SVGAGI (reference sequence). The CDR3 region has the DNA TGTGCCAGCAGCTTTAGCGGGGGGCAATACGAGCAGTACTTC. Translated: CASSFSGGQYEQYF.

The chain has TRBV28 and TRBJ2-1; 8 bases map to TRBD2. This CDR3 is built from 16 residues. Germline V gene lookup returns CDR1 MDHEN and CDR2 SYDVKM. V shed 5 bases, J shed 4 bases, and the junction held 10 bases outside the gene matches. The CDR3 DNA reads TGTGCCAGCAGTCCCACGGGGCGGGGGGATTACAATGAGCAGTTCTTC. It specifies CASSPTGRGDYNEQFF.

The gene calls are TRBV7-9 and TRBJ2-1, with D tentatively TRBD1 (6 bases). CDR1 SEHNR and CDR2 FQNEAQ come from the germline V gene (reference sequence). This CDR3 comprises 14 residues. Trimming cost V 1 base and J 6 bases, with 10 bases left between them. The CDR3 bases are TGTGCCAGCAGCTTAGGGGTAGGGGGCAATGAGCAGTTCTTC. Its protein product is CASSLGVGGNEQFF.

The chain employs TRBV5-4 and TRBJ1-1; 8 bases agree with TRBD1. The CDR3 totals 14 residues. Germline CDR1 is SGHNT and CDR2 is YYREEE (reference sequence). V shed 5 bases, J shed 3 bases, and the junction held 6 bases outside the gene matches. The CDR3 coding sequence is TGTGCCAGCAGTAAAGGACAGGGCGACACTGAAGCTTTCTTT. Amino acid sequence: CASSKGQGDTEAFF.

The rearrangement links TRBV7-2 to TRBJ1-5; D is perhaps TRBD1 (5 bases). CDR1 is SGHTA and CDR2 is FQGNSA in the germline V gene. The CDR3 extends over 16 amino acids. Deletions cut 5 bases from V and 1 base from J, with 15 bases between. The CDR3 region is CASSESGVVSNQPQHF. In DNA, the CDR3 is TGTGCCAGCAGCGAATCGGGGGTGGTAAGCAATCAGCCCCAGCATTTT.

The rearrangement joins TRBV3-1 (or the pseudogene TRBV3-2) to TRBJ2-1, with D unresolved. Germline V gives CDR1 LGHDT, CDR2 YNNKEL (reference sequence). This CDR3 is 16 amino acids long. Trimming removed 3 bases at V and 3 bases at J, with 15 bases between. The CDR3 DNA reads TGTGCCAGCAGCCACACTGCAGGTTCCTACTACAATGAGCAGTTCTTC. Its translation is CASSHTAGSYYNEQFF.

This clone was seen once. This chain links TRBV19 with TRBJ2-4; the match to TRBD1 covers 7 bases. There are 14 residues in the CDR3. CDR1 and CDR2 from the germline V gene are LNHDA and SQIVND (reference sequence). After removal of 6 bases from V and 3 bases from J, the junction contained 5 bases not matched to a gene. Written as DNA, the CDR3 is TGTGCCAGTAGAGACAGGGTCGGCAAAAACATTCAGTACTTC. Translated, it gives CASRDRVGKNIQYF.

The chain links TRBV5-1 to TRBJ2-7, with TRBD1 matching over 7 bases. CDR1 is SGHRS, CDR2 YFSETQ, per germline. CDR3 length equals 16 residues. V lost 4 bases and J lost 0; bases outside the gene matches: 10. In nucleotides, the CDR3 is TGCGCCAGCAGCCGAAATTCCGCAGGGGGCTCCTACGAGCAGTACTTC. Amino acid sequence: CASSRNSAGGSYEQYF.

This clone was observed once. The rearrangement joins TRBV30 to TRBJ1-5; no clear D. The CDR3 is made up of 13 amino acids. CDR1 and CDR2 (germline): GTSNPN, SVGIG (reference sequence). V was clipped by 0 bases and J by 6 bases, with 9 bases between them. CDR3 residues: CAWSVNSGQPQHF. CDR3 bases: TGTGCCTGGAGTGTAAACTCCGGTCAGCCCCAGCATTTT.

The chain combines TRBV7-6 with TRBJ2-5, with D unresolved. CDR1 is SGHVS and CDR2 is FNYEAQ in the germline V gene. CDR3 length: 15 amino acids. V lost 0 bases to trimming and J lost 1 base, with 9 bases between them. CDR3 DNA: TGTGCCAGCAGCTTAGCCGCAGGCAGCCAAGAGACCCAGTACTTC. This translates into CASSLAAGSQETQYF.

This chain's CDR3 is CASSLQGNNEQFF. The CDR3 DNA sequence: TGCGCCAGCAGCCTACAGGGGAACAATGAGCAGTTCTTC. This chain joins TRBV5-1 and TRBJ2-1; 7 bases align to TRBD1. The germline gives CDR1 SGHRS, CDR2 YFSETQ. Germline trimming cut 4 bases from V and 5 bases from J; bases unmatched to any gene: 3. This CDR3 comprises 13 residues.

This clone was seen only a few times. The chain combines TRBV5-5 with TRBJ1-1, with 7 bases fitting TRBD1. The CDR3 is made up of 15 amino acids. The ends lost 5 bases at V and 4 bases at J; junction bases unmatched: 11. CDR1 and CDR2 (germline): SGHKS, YYEKEE (reference sequence). CDR3 in amino acids: CASRKEGAGGTEAFF. The CDR3 nucleotides read TGTGCCAGCAGAAAAGAGGGCGCAGGGGGCACTGAAGCTTTCTTT.

The chain has TRBV28 and TRBJ2-2; 7 bases agree with TRBD1. CDR3 length: 14 residues. CDR1 MDHEN and CDR2 SYDVKM come from the germline V gene. The V gene end was trimmed by 7 bases and the J gene end by 4 bases; junction bases not matched to a gene: 6. CDR3 DNA: TGTGCCAGCAAACTCGACAGGGCCACCGGGGAGCTGTTTTTT. Translating gives CASKLDRATGELFF. Based on the CDR3 plus reference TRBV28 and TRBJ2-2, the full variable domain is DVKVTQSSRYLVKRTGEKVFLECVQDMDHENMFWYRQDPGLGLRLIYFSYDVKMKEKGDIPEGYSVSREKKERFSLILESASTNQTSMYLCASKLDRATGELFFGEGSRLTVL.

This clone was seen just once. The V call is TRBV5-8, the J call TRBJ1-2; the D is unclear. CDR3 length: 13 residues. V lost 0 bases and J lost 13, with 16 bases in between. From germline, CDR1 is SGHTS and CDR2 YDEGEE. CDR3 nucleotides: TGTGCCAGCAGCTTGGGGCTCACCTCACCCCTCACCTTC. It specifies CASSLGLTSPLTF.

Only one count was recorded for this clone. The chain couples TRBV4-1 to TRBJ1-1, with 8 nucleotides matching TRBD1. Losses at the gene ends were 4 bases for V and 1 base for J; bases not matched to a gene: 5. The CDR3 spans 15 residues. The germline V gene encodes CDR1 MGHRA and CDR2 YSYEKL. CDR3 residues: CASSPRTGRNTEAFF. The CDR3 nucleotides are TGCGCCAGCAGCCCCCGGACAGGGAGGAACACTGAAGCTTTCTTT.

V and J are TRBV28 and TRBJ1-1; the D gene is possibly TRBD1 (6 bases). V lost 5 bases, J lost 10 bases, and 20 bases lay in between. Germline values: CDR1 MDHEN, CDR2 SYDVKM. There are 14 residues in the CDR3. The CDR3 sequence: CASSLGTRVPRAFF. Here the CDR3 DNA reads TGTGCCAGCAGTCTCGGGACAAGGGTCCCTAGAGCTTTCTTT. Based on the CDR3 plus reference TRBV28 and TRBJ1-1, the full variable domain is DVKVTQSSRYLVKRTGEKVFLECVQDMDHENMFWYRQDPGLGLRLIYFSYDVKMKEKGDIPEGYSVSREKKERFSLILESASTNQTSMYLCASSLGTRVPRAFFGQGTRLTVV.

The chain joins TRBV27 to TRBJ1-6; 7 bases are shared with TRBD1. Germline CDR1 is MNHEY and CDR2 is SMNVEV (reference sequence). This CDR3 region has 14 residues. V shed 7 bases and J 7 bases; nucleotides not matched to a gene: 7. Here the CDR3 DNA reads TGTGCCAGCACCAAAACAGGGGTGAATTCACCCCTCCACTTT. As protein: CASTKTGVNSPLHF.

The chain recombines TRBV7-2 with TRBJ2-7; TRBD1 matches 8 bases. The CDR3 spans 15 residues. V was pared by 3 bases and J by 0 bases, with 4 bases of the junction left unmatched. Germline V gives CDR1 SGHTA, CDR2 FQGNSA. For the CDR3, the DNA is TGTGCCAGCAGCTTGTCAGGGACAGGCTCCTACGAGCAGTACTTC. Translating gives CASSLSGTGSYEQYF.

In DNA form, the CDR3 reads TGTGCCAGCAAAGCCCTTGACAATGAGCAGTTCTTC. Protein sequence: CASKALDNEQFF. The chain uses TRBV12-3 or TRBV12-4 and TRBJ2-1; D is unresolved. Trimming left V 7 bases short and J 5 bases short, with 9 bases between. This CDR3 spans 12 amino acids.

This clone was seen only a few times. The CDR3 here is CASSELSEETQYF. The CDR3 DNA reads TGTGCCAGCAGTGAGTTGAGCGAGGAGACCCAGTACTTC. The chain joins TRBV2 to TRBJ2-5; the D is unclear. Per germline, CDR1 SNHLY and CDR2 FYNNEI. V lost 3 bases and J 5 bases, leaving 10 bases between the germline ends. This CDR3 has 13 residues. The whole variable domain, remainder taken from reference TRBV2 and TRBJ2-5, is EPEVTQTPSHQVTQMGQEVILRCVPISNHLYFYWYRQILGQKVEFLVSFYNNEISEKSEIFDDQFSVERPDGSNFTLKIRSTKLEDSAMYFCASSELSEETQYFGPGTRLLVL.

The chain uses TRBV6-5 and TRBJ2-2; 8 bases are shared with TRBD1. The germline V gene encodes CDR1 MNHEY and CDR2 SVGAGI. V gave up 2 bases and J gave up 0 bases; unmatched junction bases: 2. CDR3 size: 16 residues. The CDR3 region is CASSYGDRPNTGELFF. The CDR3 coding sequence is TGTGCCAGCAGTTACGGGGACAGGCCGAACACCGGGGAGCTGTTTTTT.

Only a few counts were recorded for this clone. J is TRBJ1-2 and V is TRBV24-1; D not resolved. CDR1 KGHDR and CDR2 SFDVKD come from the germline V gene. With 6 bases removed from V and 4 bases from J, the gap between germline ends came to 11 bases. The CDR3 contains 13 residues. The CDR3 loop reads CATSSGSGYGYTF. The CDR3 nucleotides are TGTGCCACCAGTTCGGGGTCGGGCTATGGCTACACCTTC.

The chain has TRBV4-1 and TRBJ1-3, with 9 positions matching TRBD1. With 1 base clipped from V and 2 bases from J, the junction kept 6 bases outside the gene matches. Germline values: CDR1 MGHRA, CDR2 YSYEKL. The CDR3 loop spans 17 amino acids. The CDR3 protein is CASSQAQGARTGNTIYF. CDR3 DNA sequence: TGCGCCAGCAGCCAAGCACAGGGGGCGCGTACTGGAAACACCATATATTTT.

The rearrangement links TRBV24-1 to TRBJ2-3; D unresolved. The V gene lost 1 base and the J gene lost 2 bases, with 6 bases spanning the gap. CDR1 is KGHDR and CDR2 is SFDVKD in the germline V gene. CDR3 length: 14 residues. The CDR3 region has the DNA TGTGCCACCAGTGATTTCGACAACACAGATACGCAGTATTTT. Protein: CATSDFDNTDTQYF.

The V and J genes are TRBV7-9 and TRBJ2-2, with a possible D match to TRBD2 (5 bases). Trimming cost V 1 base and J 5 bases, with 11 bases left between them. CDR1 is SEHNR and CDR2 is FQNEAQ in the germline V gene (reference sequence). This CDR3 is 15 amino acids long. In DNA form, the CDR3 reads TGTGCCAGCAGCTTAGGACTAATGGGGACCGGGGAGCTGTTTTTT. Translation: CASSLGLMGTGELFF.

Worth noting for this clone: Other DNA sequences in this specimen translate into the identical CDR3. This rearrangement joins TRBV28 to TRBJ1-2; 8 bases line up with TRBD1. CDR1 and CDR2 from the germline V gene are MDHEN and SYDVKM. This CDR3 has 13 amino acids. Unmatched junction bases numbered 2, after V lost 4 bases and J lost 4 bases. The CDR3 nucleotides are TGTGCCAGCAGTTCCGGACAGGGCTATGGCTACACCTTC. This gives the protein CASSSGQGYGYTF.

The rearrangement uses TRBV18 and TRBJ1-2; D gene unclear. Germline-derived CDR1 and CDR2 are KGHSH and LQKENI. V was shortened by 1 base and J by 4 bases, with 16 bases between the two germline ends. This CDR3 contains 16 residues. CDR3 loop: CASSPQYTGEGYGYTF. In nucleotides, the CDR3 is TGTGCCAGCTCACCACAGTACACGGGAGAGGGCTATGGCTACACCTTC.

The rearrangement uses TRBV3-1 (or the pseudogene TRBV3-2) and TRBJ2-2; no clear D gene. Per the germline V gene, CDR1 is LGHDT and CDR2 is YNNKEL (reference sequence). The ends were cut back, 0 bases at V and 9 bases at J, with 17 bases in the middle. This CDR3 region has 16 residues. CDR3 nucleotide sequence: TGTGCCAGCAGCCAAGAAGGCACAGCTTCACGCCGGGAGCTGTTTTTT. Its translation is CASSQEGTASRRELFF.